These T cell receptor beta chains were read from a single sample in a study of vaccination and CD4 T cells after COVID-19. Their target antigens are unknown. TCRdb independently ran MiXCR on the PCR reads; one entry per CDR3 protein. Altogether around 17,000 distinct CDR3 sequences are present, around half being singletons, with the ten largest covering approximately 4.4%. The sample consisted of CD4+ T cells from blood, cultured in vitro, taken before SARS-CoV-2 vaccination. The origin of the receptors is a human donor who had recovered from COVID-19. Each CDR3 is given with its conserved first and last residue. D genes are given only for firm matches. Part of the rows lack a size; the others show once, few, many or a class for expanded clones.

d_call: -; clone_size: few; v_call: TRBV6-1; j_call: TRBJ1-1; cdr3_aa: CASRTTGPGEAFF; cdr3_nt: TGTGCCAGCAGAACCACAGGGCCCGGGGAAGCTTTCTTT
d_call: TRBD1; clone_size: -; v_call: TRBV19; j_call: TRBJ1-1; cdr3_aa: CASSLTGTVNTEAFF; cdr3_nt: TGTGCCAGTAGCCTTACCGGGACAGTGAACACTGAAGCTTTCTTT
d_call: -; clone_size: -; v_call: TRBV19; j_call: TRBJ2-5; cdr3_aa: CASSIGGQFQETQYF; cdr3_nt: TGTGCCAGTAGTATAGGAGGGCAGTTCCAAGAGACCCAGTACTTC
d_call: -; clone_size: few; v_call: TRBV6-1; j_call: TRBJ1-1; cdr3_aa: CASTLKALLNTEAFF; cdr3_nt: TGTGCCAGCACCCTCAAAGCCCTGCTGAACACTGAAGCTTTCTTT
d_call: TRBD1; clone_size: few; v_call: TRBV24-1; j_call: TRBJ2-3; cdr3_aa: CATSEARTGLRTDTQYF; cdr3_nt: TGTGCCACCAGTGAGGCACGGACAGGACTTCGCACAGATACGCAGTATTTT
d_call: TRBD1; clone_size: few; v_call: TRBV7-2; j_call: TRBJ2-3; cdr3_aa: CASSLQQGSTDTQYF; cdr3_nt: TGTGCCAGCAGCTTACAACAGGGGAGTACAGATACGCAGTATTTT
d_call: -; clone_size: -; v_call: TRBV24-1; j_call: TRBJ2-6; cdr3_aa: CATSDPGPTSGANVLTF; cdr3_nt: TGTGCCACCAGTGATCCCGGGCCTACCTCTGGGGCCAACGTCCTGACTTTC
d_call: -; clone_size: -; v_call: TRBV29-1; j_call: TRBJ1-5; cdr3_aa: CSVQQGLNQPQHF; cdr3_nt: TGCAGTGTCCAGCAGGGCCTAAATCAGCCCCAGCATTTT
d_call: -; clone_size: -; v_call: TRBV6-1; j_call: TRBJ1-2; cdr3_aa: CASSVRDGDYGYTF; cdr3_nt: TGTGCCAGCAGCGTCCGGGACGGGGACTATGGCTACACCTTC
d_call: TRBD1; clone_size: few; v_call: TRBV20-1; j_call: TRBJ2-5; cdr3_aa: CSARDLRDSQETQYF; cdr3_nt: TGCAGTGCTAGAGATCTCCGGGACAGTCAAGAGACCCAGTACTTC
d_call: TRBD1; clone_size: -; v_call: TRBV7-2; j_call: TRBJ1-5; cdr3_aa: CASSPAGTGDVPQHF; cdr3_nt: TGTGCCAGCAGCCCAGCCGGGACAGGGGATGTGCCCCAGCATTTT
d_call: TRBD1; clone_size: -; v_call: TRBV7-2; j_call: TRBJ2-7; cdr3_aa: CASSRTGPVSSYEQYF; cdr3_nt: TGTGCCAGCAGCCGGACAGGCCCCGTCTCCTCCTACGAGCAGTACTTC
d_call: -; clone_size: few; v_call: TRBV6-1; j_call: TRBJ2-7; cdr3_aa: CASSGRGSPYEQYF; cdr3_nt: TGTGCCAGCAGTGGGAGGGGGAGTCCCTACGAGCAGTACTTC
d_call: -; clone_size: few; v_call: TRBV7-2; j_call: TRBJ1-1; cdr3_aa: CASSLFLVRDTEAFF; cdr3_nt: TGTGCCAGCAGCTTGTTTCTGGTTCGCGACACTGAAGCTTTCTTT
d_call: -; clone_size: -; v_call: TRBV7-3; j_call: TRBJ2-2; cdr3_aa: CASSSGDPGELFF; cdr3_nt: TGTGCCAGCAGCTCAGGAGATCCGGGGGAGCTGTTTTTT
d_call: -; clone_size: few; v_call: TRBV7-9; j_call: TRBJ1-1; cdr3_aa: CASSPITAGTEAFF; cdr3_nt: TGTGCCAGCAGCCCTATAACGGCGGGCACTGAAGCTTTCTTT